This entry features one T cell receptor beta chain sequence. The antigen is unknown. The sample holds other DNA sequences that translate to the same CDR3. The source of the sample is a study of shared clonotypes between healthy human individuals. Each PCR replicate from the sorted subsets contained about 200 ng DNA, which is tens of thousands of T cell genomes. Measured with immunoSEQ multiplex PCR; TCRdb has only the in-frame clones, and not every one. This sample has about 2 million clones, with 85% to 95% found just once. Study results and caveats: Although depth was large, rarefaction showed that sequencing of the sorted subsets was incomplete. Among the subsets, naive ones generally showed larger estimated richness than memory ones. Clonotype sharing among donors likely depends on sequencing depth.

Germline CDR1 GTSNPN, CDR2 SVGIG (reference sequence). The CDR3 has 12 residues. Trimming took 1 base from V and 4 from J, leaving 5 bases between them. The rearrangement links TRBV30 to TRBJ1-5; D call uncertain. The TCR comes from a man younger than 30 in good health. Sequenced material: naive CD4+ T cells sorted from blood. Indicated subset: CD45RA+ positively selected. The CDR3 sequence is CAWSGGNQPQHF. The CDR3 DNA follows: TGTGCCTGGAGTGGAGGGAATCAGCCCCAGCATTTT.